The 32 T cell receptor beta chains below come from one sample, sequenced in a study of blood T cell repertoires in COVID-19. Clones were sequenced by immunoSEQ multiplex PCR, and TCRdb holds only the in-frame ones, with some missing. The sample lists 300,000 to 450,000 clones; approximately 90% were seen once. Sequenced: PBMCs or T cells enriched from blood (not recorded which). The source is a woman under 30 who had recovered from COVID-19.

This chain links TRBV18 with TRBJ1-4; tentative D call: TRBD1 (5 bases). Trimming stripped 3 bases from V and 3 bases from J, with 8 bases between. The CDR3 is 14 amino acids. The germline CDR1 and CDR2 sequences are KGHSH and LQKENI. The CDR3 spells CASSPDSANEKLFF. The CDR3 DNA sequence: TGTGCCAGCTCACCCGACAGCGCTAATGAAAAACTGTTTTTT. Full variable domain (outside the CDR3, taken from reference TRBV18 and TRBJ1-4): NAGVMQNPRHLVRRRGQEARLRCSPMKGHSHVYWYRQLPEEGLKFMVYLQKENIIDESGMPKERFSAEFPKEGPSILRIQQVVRGDSAAYFCASSPDSANEKLFFGSGTQLSVL.

The rearrangement uses TRBV30 and TRBJ2-4; D may be TRBD1 (5 bases). Germline-derived CDR1 and CDR2 are GTSNPN and SVGIG (reference sequence). V was shortened by 2 bases and J by 5 bases, with 13 bases between the two germline ends. This CDR3 region has 14 residues. This CDR3 is CAWSSLPRENIQYF. The CDR3 coding sequence is TGTGCCTGGAGTTCCCTCCCCAGGGAAAACATTCAGTACTTC.

The chain combines TRBV10-3 with TRBJ1-2, with 10 bases identical to TRBD1. The CDR3 length is 17 residues. Germline V gene sequence: CDR1 ENHRY, CDR2 SYGVKD. Trimming removed 6 bases from V and 8 bases from J; junction bases left unmatched: 18. CDR3 in amino acids: CAISLSGTGDLDGGYTF. In DNA form, the CDR3 reads TGTGCCATCAGCTTGTCCGGGACAGGGGACCTCGATGGGGGCTACACCTTC.

This chain uses TRBV5-1 with TRBJ2-7, with TRBD1 identical over 10 bases. Germline CDR1 reads SGHRS; CDR2 reads YFSETQ. CDR3 length: 15 amino acids. With V trimmed by 0 bases and J by 2 bases, 2 bases remained unmatched. For the CDR3, the DNA is TGCGCCAGCAGCTTGGACGGACAGGGGGCCTACGAGCAGTACTTC. Its translation is CASSLDGQGAYEQYF.

The chain recombines TRBV9 with TRBJ1-1, with D tentatively TRBD1 (5 bases). The CDR3 is 17 residues long. V lost 4 bases to trimming and J lost 2 bases, with 21 bases between them. Germline V lookup: CDR1 SGDLS, CDR2 YYNGEE. In nucleotides, the CDR3 is TGTGCCAGCAGCCCCAGCCGTGGGGAAAGGGGTAACACTGAAGCTTTCTTT. Translation gives CASSPSRGERGNTEAFF.

This clone was counted a few times. The chain couples TRBV28 to TRBJ1-2, with D perhaps TRBD1 (6 bases). The CDR3 spans 14 residues. Germline V gives CDR1 MDHEN, CDR2 SYDVKM. Trimming stripped 6 bases from V and 6 bases from J, with 17 bases between. The DNA of the CDR3 is TGTGCCAGCAGCCACCATACAGGGTTTCATGGCTACACCTTC. Translated, it gives CASSHHTGFHGYTF.

This rearrangement joins TRBV15 to TRBJ1-1; D gene unclear. V gave up 3 bases and J gave up 8 bases, with 7 bases separating them. CDR1 and CDR2 (germline): LNHNV, YYDKDF (reference sequence). CDR3 size: 11 residues. CDR3 sequence reads: CATSSIREAFF. The CDR3 region has the DNA TGTGCCACCAGCAGTATCAGGGAAGCTTTCTTT. Looking up the rest from reference TRBV15 and TRBJ1-1 gives the full variable domain: DAMVIQNPRYQVTQFGKPVTLSCSQTLNHNVMYWYQQKSSQAPKLLFHYYDKDFNNEADTPDNFQSRRPNTSFCFLDIRSPGLGDTAMYLCATSSIREAFFGQGTRLTVV.

The chain is built from TRBV10-1 and TRBJ2-1, with a tentative D call TRBD1 (5 bases). The germline V gene has CDR1 WNHNN and CDR2 SYGVQD (reference sequence). V was pared by 0 bases and J by 2 bases, with 14 bases between. The CDR3 is 17 residues long. The CDR3 loop reads CASSESTLQEPYNEQFF. The CDR3 DNA reads TGCGCCAGCAGTGAGTCAACCTTACAGGAGCCCTACAATGAGCAGTTCTTC.

V usage is TRBV19 and J usage is TRBJ1-4; 7 nucleotides line up with TRBD1. J was trimmed by 4 bases and V by 10 bases; bases with no gene match: 6. Germline-derived CDR1 and CDR2 are LNHDA and SQIVND (reference sequence). This CDR3 has 13 residues. In DNA form, the CDR3 reads TGTGCCACCCGACAGGGTAATAATGAAAAACTGTTTTTT. Translated, it gives CATRQGNNEKLFF.

The chain links TRBV12-5 to TRBJ2-5; the D is unclear. This CDR3 spans 14 amino acids. CDR1 is LGHNT and CDR2 is FRNRAP in the germline V gene. Trimming cost V 6 bases and J 2 bases, with 13 bases left between them. The CDR3 is CASGPLIGQETQYF. The DNA for the CDR3 is TGTGCTAGTGGCCCCTTAATCGGGCAAGAGACCCAGTACTTC.

This clone was seen just once. This chain links TRBV7-6 with TRBJ2-3; no firm D call. CDR1 is SGHVS and CDR2 is FNYEAQ in the germline V gene. Trimming cost V 4 bases and J 6 bases, with 23 bases left between them. The CDR3 is 17 residues long. CDR3 sequence (DNA): TGTGCCAGCAGCTCGCCCCTGACACCGGTCGGTGGTGATACGCAGTATTTT. Its translation: CASSSPLTPVGGDTQYF.

This clone was seen only a few times. The chain uses TRBV12-5 and TRBJ1-6, with TRBD1 as a possible D gene (5 bases). Germline CDR1 reads LGHNT; CDR2 reads FRNRAP. V was cut by 7 bases and J by 9 bases, with 13 bases left in between. The CDR3 is 13 amino acids. The DNA for the CDR3 is TGTGCTAGTGCCGGGCAGGGTTTTTCACCCCTCCACTTT. It yields the protein CASAGQGFSPLHF.

The chain carries TRBV23-1 and TRBJ2-1, with D possibly matching TRBD1 (6 bases). TRBV23-1 is given ORF status, its function remaining uncertain. Trimming stripped 2 bases from V and 12 bases from J, with 20 bases between. This CDR3 has 15 residues. This chain's CDR3 is CASSQEDRERERQFF. The CDR3 DNA reads as TGCGCCAGCAGTCAAGAGGACAGAGAAAGGGAAAGGCAGTTCTTC.

V usage is TRBV4-2 and J usage is TRBJ1-4, with D hard to call. Trimming took off 0 bases at V and 8 bases at J, with 7 bases between the two ends. This CDR3 spans 13 amino acids. CDR1 is LGHNA, CDR2 YNFKEQ, per germline. The CDR3 loop is CASSQDPREKLFF. The DNA for the CDR3 is TGTGCCAGCAGCCAAGATCCGCGGGAAAAACTGTTTTTT.

The rearrangement uses TRBV11-3 and TRBJ2-4; 11 bases agree with TRBD1. V was clipped by 5 bases and J by 8 bases; unmatched bases: 8. The germline V gene encodes CDR1 SGHNT and CDR2 YENEEA. The CDR3 extends over 15 amino acids. CDR3 in amino acids: CASSPGTGGKDIQYF. CDR3 sequence (DNA): TGTGCCAGCAGCCCTGGGACAGGGGGAAAGGACATTCAGTACTTC.

This chain joins TRBV7-6 and TRBJ1-1, with TRBD1 identical over 7 bases. CDR1 and CDR2 from the germline V gene are SGHVS and FNYEAQ. V was clipped by 5 bases and J by 3 bases; unmatched bases: 6. This CDR3 contains 14 residues. The DNA of the CDR3 is TGTGCCAGCAGCGGGGACAGCTCTTACACTGAAGCTTTCTTT. This gives the protein CASSGDSSYTEAFF.

The rearrangement links TRBV4-2 to TRBJ1-5, with D unresolved. Germline V lookup: CDR1 LGHNA, CDR2 YNFKEQ. The CDR3 runs 15 residues. V was shortened by 0 bases and J by 4 bases, with 10 bases between the two germline ends. The CDR3 DNA reads as TGTGCCAGCAGCCAAGAGGAGGGAGGAAATCAGCCCCAGCATTTT. This translates into CASSQEEGGNQPQHF.

This chain connects TRBV5-6 to TRBJ2-1, with 11 bases fitting TRBD1. V lost 0 bases, J lost 8 bases, and 7 bases stayed unmatched. Germline-derived CDR1 and CDR2 are SGHDT and YYEEEE. CDR3 length: 16 residues. DNA of the CDR3: TGTGCCAGCAGCTTGGAGGGACAGGGGGTAATCGATGAGCAGTTCTTC. Encoded protein: CASSLEGQGVIDEQFF. Using reference TRBV5-6 and TRBJ2-1 for the parts outside the CDR3, the full variable domain is DAGVTQSPTHLIKTRGQQVTLRCSPKSGHDTVSWYQQALGQGPQFIFQYYEEEERQRGNFPDRFSGHQFPNYSSELNVNALLLGDSALYLCASSLEGQGVIDEQFFGPGTRLTVL.

The J gene is TRBJ1-3, the V gene TRBV5-5, with D unresolved. Germline CDR1 is SGHKS and CDR2 is YYEKEE (reference sequence). V gave up 0 bases and J gave up 0 bases, with 10 bases separating them. The CDR3 extends over 16 amino acids. In nucleotides, the CDR3 is TGTGCCAGCAGCTTGGCGGGTTACCCCTCTGGAAACACCATATATTTT. Its translation: CASSLAGYPSGNTIYF.

V usage is TRBV10-2 and J usage is TRBJ1-4, with TRBD1 matching over 9 bases. CDR1 is WSHSY, CDR2 SAAADI, per germline. The CDR3 has 17 residues. The V segment lost 5 bases and the J segment 0 bases; nucleotides outside the gene matches: 7. This CDR3 is CASSKTGGVATNEKLFF. The CDR3 nucleotides are TGCGCCAGCAGTAAGACAGGGGGGGTTGCAACTAATGAAAAACTGTTTTTT.

V gene TRBV7-3 combines with J gene TRBJ2-1; a possible D gene is TRBD2 (6 bases). Germline CDR1 reads SGHTA; CDR2 reads FQGTGA. V gave up 5 bases and J gave up 4 bases, with 15 bases separating them. The CDR3 contains 15 residues. Here the CDR3 reads CASSLGGGRYNEQFF. The CDR3 DNA is TGTGCCAGCAGCCTCGGGGGAGGAAGGTACAATGAGCAGTTCTTC.

This rearrangement joins TRBV19 to TRBJ1-6, with 7 bases lining up with TRBD1. The V gene end was trimmed by 5 bases and the J gene end by 10 bases; junction bases not matched to a gene: 11. Germline lookup yields CDR1 LNHDA and CDR2 SQIVND (reference sequence). CDR3 length equals 15 residues. The CDR3 loop is CASSSYRDRESPLHF. CDR3 nucleotide sequence: TGTGCCAGTAGTTCATACCGGGACAGAGAATCACCCCTCCACTTT.

V and J are TRBV2 and TRBJ1-6; TRBD1 matches at 7 bases. The CDR3 is 13 residues long. Losses at the gene ends were 7 bases for V and 6 bases for J; bases not matched to a gene: 3. Germline CDR1 SNHLY, CDR2 FYNNEI. CDR3 DNA sequence: TGTGCCAGCACGGGACAGAGTAATTCACCCCTCCACTTT. This codes for CASTGQSNSPLHF. The whole variable domain, filled in from reference TRBV2 and TRBJ1-6, reads EPEVTQTPSHQVTQMGQEVILRCVPISNHLYFYWYRQILGQKVEFLVSFYNNEISEKSEIFDDQFSVERPDGSNFTLKIRSTKLEDSAMYFCASTGQSNSPLHFGNGTRLTVT.

The V and J genes are TRBV13 and TRBJ2-5; D might be TRBD1 (5 bases). CDR1 and CDR2 from the germline V gene are PRHDT and FYEKMQ (reference sequence). V shed 3 bases and J shed 5 bases, with 13 bases lying between them. The length of the CDR3 is 14 residues. CDR3: CASSFRQGGETQYF. The CDR3 DNA sequence: TGTGCCAGCAGCTTTCGCCAGGGTGGGGAGACCCAGTACTTC.

This clone was picked up a small number of times. CDR3 sequence reads: CASSPGQVSGANVLTF. Here the CDR3 DNA reads TGTGCCAGCAGCCCCGGACAGGTGTCTGGGGCCAACGTCCTGACTTTC. The chain couples TRBV7-2 to TRBJ2-6, with 7 bases matching TRBD1. The CDR3 covers 16 residues. Germline CDR1 is SGHTA and CDR2 is FQGNSA. V lost 5 bases, J lost 1 base, and 5 bases stayed unmatched.

The chain uses TRBV6-5 and TRBJ1-3; the D is unclear. The germline CDR1 and CDR2 sequences are MNHEY and SVGAGI. The CDR3 has 11 amino acids. Trimming stripped 6 bases from V and 8 bases from J, with 8 bases between. The CDR3 bases are TGTGCCAGCAGGGTCCGGGACACCATATATTTT. Its protein is CASRVRDTIYF.

CDR3 protein: CATKRDSNPTDTQYF. The CDR3 nucleotides are TGTGCCACCAAACGGGACTCTAATCCCACAGATACGCAGTATTTT. The chain carries TRBV15 and TRBJ2-3, with D tentatively TRBD2 (6 bases). CDR3 length: 15 amino acids. Germline CDR1 reads LNHNV; CDR2 reads YYDKDF (reference sequence). V shed 7 bases and J shed 2 bases, with 16 bases lying between them.

This chain links TRBV25-1 with TRBJ1-6; D unclear. CDR1 is MGHDK, CDR2 SYGVNS, per germline. The length of the CDR3 is 12 residues. Trimming took 4 bases from V and 10 from J, leaving 8 bases between them. CDR3 nucleotide sequence: TGTGCCAGCAGTGTCGGGTGGTCACCCCTCCACTTT. Translating gives CASSVGWSPLHF.

The CDR3 spells CASSVDSDTEAFF. CDR3 sequence (DNA): TGTGCCAGCAGTGTGGACAGTGACACTGAAGCTTTCTTT. This sequence joins TRBV5-6 and TRBJ1-1; maybe TRBD1 (6 bases). The CDR3 totals 13 residues. Germline CDR1 and CDR2: SGHDT and YYEEEE. V shed 5 bases and J shed 3 bases, with 11 bases lying between them.

The chain employs TRBV2 and TRBJ1-2, with 7 bases matching TRBD1. From germline, CDR1 is SNHLY and CDR2 FYNNEI. The CDR3 extends over 14 amino acids. Losses at the gene ends were 7 bases for V and 4 bases for J; bases not matched to a gene: 9. CDR3 protein: CASTETGVGYGYTF. In nucleotides, the CDR3 is TGTGCCAGCACCGAAACAGGGGTGGGCTATGGCTACACCTTC.

This rearrangement joins TRBV5-3 to TRBJ1-1, with TRBD1 matching 8 bases. TRBV5-3 is noted as an ORF with a role that remains uncertain. J was trimmed by 1 base and V by 4 bases; bases with no gene match: 6. The CDR3 is made up of 15 amino acids. This chain's CDR3 is CARSEWDRKNTEAFF. The CDR3 DNA sequence: TGTGCCAGAAGCGAATGGGACAGGAAGAACACTGAAGCTTTCTTT.

This chain uses TRBV6-1 with TRBJ2-3; D perhaps matches TRBD1 (6 bases). Trimming removed 4 bases from V and 4 bases from J, with 18 bases in between. The CDR3 totals 16 residues. CDR1 MNHNS and CDR2 SASEGT come from the germline V gene. The DNA for the CDR3 is TGTGCCAGCAGTGTACGACAGGTCCTAAGGGCAGATACGCAGTATTTT. Its protein is CASSVRQVLRADTQYF.